The 6 T cell receptor beta chains below come from one sample, sequenced in a study of blood T cell repertoires in COVID-19. Profiled with immunoSEQ multiplex PCR; TCRdb holds only in-frame clones, not every one. Of 400,000 to 500,000 clones in the sample, over 75% were seen once. Specimen: PBMCs or T cells enriched from blood (not recorded which). Source of these receptors: a woman under 30 who had been exposed to COVID-19.

The V call is TRBV6-5, the J call TRBJ2-1; 9 bases match TRBD2. J lost 8 bases, V lost 2 bases, and 7 bases had no gene match. This CDR3 region has 15 residues. CDR1 and CDR2 from the germline V gene are MNHEY and SVGAGI. The chain's CDR3 is CASSYASGTGDEQFF. CDR3 in DNA: TGTGCCAGCAGTTACGCTAGCGGGACGGGGGATGAGCAGTTCTTC.

The chain has TRBV4-2 and TRBJ1-5, with 10 bases fitting TRBD1. The CDR3 contains 17 residues. CDR1 is LGHNA and CDR2 is YNFKEQ in the germline V gene. V was clipped by 0 bases and J by 5 bases; unmatched bases: 7. In DNA form, the CDR3 reads TGTGCCAGCAGCCAAGATACCGGACAGGGGGGCTATCAGCCCCAGCATTTT. This gives the protein CASSQDTGQGGYQPQHF.

The V and J genes are TRBV7-2 and TRBJ2-7; the D is unclear. Germline CDR1 and CDR2: SGHTA and FQGNSA. The CDR3 totals 14 residues. Between the trimmed V and J ends, which lost 4 bases and 2 bases, there was a span of 12 bases. The CDR3 is CASSYLLGAYEQYF. DNA for the CDR3: TGTGCCAGCAGCTACCTTCTAGGTGCCTACGAGCAGTACTTC.

This chain connects TRBV4-3 to TRBJ1-1; tentatively, D is TRBD1 (6 bases). V dropped 4 bases and J dropped 0 bases, with 9 bases sitting between them. The CDR3 covers 14 residues. The V gene's germline CDR1 is LGHNA and CDR2 YSLEER. The CDR3 coding sequence is TGCGCCAGCAGCCGCGGACAGATGAACACTGAAGCTTTCTTT. Translating gives CASSRGQMNTEAFF.

The J gene is TRBJ2-1, the V gene TRBV2; D is ambiguous. Trimming removed 10 bases from V and 5 bases from J, with 15 bases in between. The CDR3 has 13 residues. Germline loops: CDR1 SNHLY, CDR2 FYNNEI. The CDR3 is CAIKSAAHNEQFF. The DNA for the CDR3 is TGTGCCATCAAGTCGGCAGCGCACAATGAGCAGTTCTTC. The variable domain in full, completed from reference TRBV2 and TRBJ2-1, reads EPEVTQTPSHQVTQMGQEVILRCVPISNHLYFYWYRQILGQKVEFLVSFYNNEISEKSEIFDDQFSVERPDGSNFTLKIRSTKLEDSAMYFCAIKSAAHNEQFFGPGTRLTVL.

The chain joins TRBV7-3 to TRBJ2-1; 7 positions match TRBD1. Losses at the gene ends were 5 bases for V and 6 bases for J; bases not matched to a gene: 10. The CDR3 has 15 residues. The V gene's germline CDR1 is SGHTA and CDR2 FQGTGA. CDR3 loop: CASSPYRGRGNEQFF. DNA of the CDR3: TGTGCCAGCAGCCCTTACAGGGGCAGGGGCAATGAGCAGTTCTTC.